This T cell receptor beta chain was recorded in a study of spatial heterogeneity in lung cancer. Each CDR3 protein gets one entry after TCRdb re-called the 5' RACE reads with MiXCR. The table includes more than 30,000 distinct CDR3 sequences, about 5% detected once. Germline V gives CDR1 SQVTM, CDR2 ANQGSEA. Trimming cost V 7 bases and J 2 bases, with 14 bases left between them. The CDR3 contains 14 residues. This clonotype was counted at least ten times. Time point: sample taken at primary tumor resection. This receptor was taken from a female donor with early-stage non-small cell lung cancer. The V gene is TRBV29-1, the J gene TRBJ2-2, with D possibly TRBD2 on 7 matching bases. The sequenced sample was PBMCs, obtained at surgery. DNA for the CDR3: TGCAGCGCTGCGGGGGCCGAAAACACCGGGGAGCTGTTTTTT. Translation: CSAAGAENTGELFF.